The entry that follows covers one T cell receptor (beta chain) sequence. Sequenced by immunoSEQ multiplex PCR; TCRdb stores in-frame clones only, minus some. Of roughly 200,000 clones detected, 75% to 85% appear once; the ten largest clones hold roughly 9.6%. This sample was included in a study of blood T cell repertoires in COVID-19. Seattle's enrolled individuals joined amid active infection and were then monitored longitudinally. CDR1 GTSNPN and CDR2 SVGIG come from the germline V gene (reference sequence). V was clipped by 4 bases and J by 7 bases, with 7 bases between them. This CDR3 is 10 amino acids long.

This TCR was sampled from a woman aged 40 to 50 with COVID-19, enrolled during active disease. The chain is built from TRBV30 and TRBJ1-1; D gene unclear. The material sequenced was peripheral blood. The chain's CDR3 is CAWMRLEAFF. The CDR3 coding sequence is TGTGCCTGGATGAGACTTGAAGCTTTCTTT. The full variable domain, in which reference TRBV30 and TRBJ1-1 provide the parts outside the CDR3, is SQTIHQWPATLVQPVGSPLSLECTVEGTSNPNLYWYRQAAGRGLQLLFYSVGIGQISSEVPQNLSASRPQDRQFILSSKKLLLSDSGFYLCAWMRLEAFFGQGTRLTVV.